The rows below give T cell receptor beta chains drawn from one sample of a study of blood T cell repertoires in COVID-19. Only in-frame clones appear in the TCRdb table, and some are missing; sequencing was by immunoSEQ multiplex PCR. The sample yields 100,000 or so clones, 80% to 95% seen once. Sequenced: peripheral blood. Receptors were obtained from a man between 65 and 79 years old with acute or convalescent COVID-19. Both conserved end residues are part of each CDR3. A D gene is named only where the DNA matches it firmly. Not every row has a clone size; where given, it reads once, few, many or a size class.

v_gene	d_gene	abundance	j_gene	CDR3nt	CDR3aa
TRBV19	TRBD1	.	TRBJ1-3	TGTGCCAGTAACGACAGGGGTGCTGGAAACACCATATATTTT	CASNDRGAGNTIYF
TRBV14	.	.	TRBJ1-1	TGTGCCAGCAGCCAGGGGCCGAACACTGAAGCTTTCTTT	CASSQGPNTEAFF
TRBV28	.	.	TRBJ1-2	TGTGCCAGCAGTTTAGGCAGGGTGAATGGCTACACCTTC	CASSLGRVNGYTF
TRBV5-1	.	.	TRBJ1-2	TGCGCCAGCAGCTTGGGGGCAGCAGATGGCTACACCTTC	CASSLGAADGYTF
TRBV6-1	TRBD1	.	TRBJ1-5	TGTGCCAGCAGTGTCACGACAGGGGCGGGCAATCAGCCCCAGCATTTT	CASSVTTGAGNQPQHF
TRBV4-1	.	.	TRBJ2-4	TGCGCCAGCAGTCAAGTAGTAGCCAAAAACATTCAGTACTTC	CASSQVVAKNIQYF
TRBV6-5	TRBD1	.	TRBJ1-5	TGTGCCAGCAGTCGCGACAGGGGGGCGAATCAGCCCCAGCATTTT	CASSRDRGANQPQHF
TRBV13	.	.	TRBJ1-3	TGTGCCAGCAGCTTGGGACACAGCTCTGGAAACACCATATATTTT	CASSLGHSSGNTIYF
TRBV5-1	.	.	TRBJ2-1	TGCGCCAGCAGCACCTCTCTAGCGCAAAACTACAATGAGCAGTTCTTC	CASSTSLAQNYNEQFF
TRBV6-5	.	.	TRBJ1-1	TGTGCCAGCAGTTACTCGTCAGGGGTGCGAAACACTGAAGCTTTCTTT	CASSYSSGVRNTEAFF
TRBV29-1	TRBD2	.	TRBJ2-1	TGCAGCGTGGCACTCGGACTAGCGGGAGACTACAATGAGCAGTTCTTC	CSVALGLAGDYNEQFF
TRBV27	.	.	TRBJ2-3	TGTGCCAGCAGTTTGGGGCGAGAAGATACGCAGTATTTT	CASSLGREDTQYF
TRBV3-1/TRBV3-2	.	.	TRBJ1-5	TGTGCCAGCAGCAAGGGGCAGTTCGTTAGCAATCAGCCCCAGCATTTT	CASSKGQFVSNQPQHF
TRBV6-5	.	.	TRBJ2-7	TGTGCCAGCAGTTCACAGGGACAAGCCTACGAGCAGTACTTC	CASSSQGQAYEQYF
TRBV28	TRBD2	.	TRBJ2-1	TGTGCCAGCAGGTCTAGCGGGAGGGAGCAGTTCTTC	CASRSSGREQFF
TRBV11-2	TRBD1	.	TRBJ2-7	TGTGCCAGCAGCCCGCAGGGGGCTCTAGAGCAGTACTTC	CASSPQGALEQYF
TRBV2	.	once	TRBJ1-3	TGTGCCAGCAGGGGGGGGTTCTCTGGAAACACCATATATTTT	CASRGGFSGNTIYF
TRBV10-3	TRBD1	.	TRBJ2-7	TGTGCCTTATCGACCGGGACAGGGCGGGAGCAGTACTTC	CALSTGTGREQYF
TRBV10-1	TRBD1	.	TRBJ1-1	TGCGCCAGCAGCCGAGGACAGGGTAACACTGAAGCTTTCTTT	CASSRGQGNTEAFF
TRBV3-1/TRBV3-2	.	.	TRBJ1-2	TGTGCCAGCAGCCAAGGGCACAGCCGTTATGGCTACACCTTC	CASSQGHSRYGYTF
TRBV4-1	.	.	TRBJ2-3	TGCGCCAGCAGCCAGTCACAGGTGGCGTCTAGCACAGATACGCAGTATTTT	CASSQSQVASSTDTQYF
TRBV5-4	TRBD1	.	TRBJ1-1	TGTGCCAGCAGCTTAAAATCTGGGACAGGGGGTTGGACTGAAGCTTTCTTT	CASSLKSGTGGWTEAFF
TRBV29-1	TRBD2	.	TRBJ2-7	TGCAGCGTCACCGCGGGAGGTTTCGAGCAGTACTTC	CSVTAGGFEQYF
TRBV6-5	.	.	TRBJ1-1	TGTGCCAGCAGTTACTCCGACAGAGATCCCTTTCGTGCTTTCTTT	CASSYSDRDPFRAFF
TRBV27	.	.	TRBJ2-1	TGTGCCAGCAGTTTCAGACTTCGAGTGGGCAATGAGCAGTTCTTC	CASSFRLRVGNEQFF
TRBV28	.	.	TRBJ1-5	TGTGCCAGCGGGGCGGGAGGCCCCGGCAATCAGCCCCAGCATTTT	CASGAGGPGNQPQHF
TRBV12-5	.	.	TRBJ2-2	TGTGCTAGTGCCCTTTCCGGGGAGCTGTTTTTT	CASALSGELFF
TRBV3-1/TRBV3-2	.	.	TRBJ1-3	TGTGCCAGCAGCCGCCAGACAGGTGCTGGAAACACCATATATTTT	CASSRQTGAGNTIYF
TRBV28	.	.	TRBJ1-1	TGTGCCAGCAGTTTCCTCGAGGGGGGGAATACTTTCTTT	CASSFLEGGNTFF
TRBV28	.	.	TRBJ1-5	TGTGCCAGCAGTTTTGCGGGGGCGGGTCAGCCCCAGCATTTT	CASSFAGAGQPQHF
TRBV2	.	.	TRBJ1-3	TGTGCCAGCAGGACAGGTAGTAACTCTGGAAACACCATATATTTT	CASRTGSNSGNTIYF
TRBV5-8	.	.	TRBJ2-3	TGTGCCAGCAGCTTGTATGGGAGTACGACAAATACGCAGTATTTT	CASSLYGSTTNTQYF
TRBV6-6	.	.	TRBJ2-7	TGTGCCAGCAGTGCGGGTGACTACGAGCAGTACTTC	CASSAGDYEQYF
TRBV5-4	TRBD1	.	TRBJ1-4	TGTGCCAGCAGCTTGGGGACAGGGCTTGAAAAACTGTTTTTT	CASSLGTGLEKLFF
TRBV6-5	.	.	TRBJ1-5	TGTGCCAGCCGGGTGAATAGCAATCAGCCCCAGCATTTT	CASRVNSNQPQHF
TRBV3-1/TRBV3-2	.	.	TRBJ2-7	TGTGCCAGCAGCCAAGAGCTCAGGGTGAGCTCCTACGAGCAGTACTTC	CASSQELRVSSYEQYF
TRBV5-6	TRBD1	.	TRBJ1-2	TGTGCCAGCAGCTACCGACAGGGGGGGGTCTATGGCTACACCTTC	CASSYRQGGVYGYTF
TRBV13	.	.	TRBJ2-7	TGTGCCAGCAGCTTAGGATGGGAGGTCCCCCCGTACTTC	CASSLGWEVPPYF
TRBV5-1	TRBD1	.	TRBJ2-2	TGCGCCAGCAGCTCCGGGACAGAACGCACCGGGGAGCTGTTTTTT	CASSSGTERTGELFF
TRBV18	TRBD1	.	TRBJ1-5	TGTGCCAGCTCACCAGAACCCGGGACAGGGGGTTATAGCAATCAGCCCCAGCATTTT	CASSPEPGTGGYSNQPQHF
TRBV11-2	.	.	TRBJ2-2	TGTGCCAGCCTCAGGGATAGCGGGGAGCTGTTTTTT	CASLRDSGELFF
TRBV11-2	.	once	TRBJ1-5	TGTGCCAGCAGCTTAGGCGGGACGGCCTTGGGGCCCCAGCATTTT	CASSLGGTALGPQHF